This T cell receptor (beta chain) was profiled in a study of cytomegalovirus exposure and HLA in healthy donors. Method: immunoSEQ multiplex PCR; TCRdb's copy keeps in-frame clones and lacks some. The table records over 80,000 clones, 85% of them present only once. The CDR3 covers 12 residues. CDR1 and CDR2 from the germline V gene are SEHNR and FQNEAQ (reference sequence). Trimming left V 5 bases short and J 6 bases short, with 10 bases between. Material: PBMCs. This chain links TRBV7-9 with TRBJ1-1, with D unresolved. The TCR originated in a man younger than 35 in good health and CMV-seropositive. CDR3 in DNA: TGTGCCAGCAGCGGACTGGGTTCTGAAGCTTTCTTT. It yields the protein CASSGLGSEAFF.